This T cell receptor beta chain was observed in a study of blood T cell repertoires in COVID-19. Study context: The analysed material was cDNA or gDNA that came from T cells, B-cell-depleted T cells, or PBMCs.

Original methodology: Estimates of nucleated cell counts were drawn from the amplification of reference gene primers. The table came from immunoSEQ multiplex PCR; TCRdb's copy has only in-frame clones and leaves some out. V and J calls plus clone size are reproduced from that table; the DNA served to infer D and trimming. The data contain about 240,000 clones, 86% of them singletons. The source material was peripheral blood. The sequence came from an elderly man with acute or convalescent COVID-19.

The CDR3 nucleotides read TGTGCCAGCAGTCCGAGTCTCTATGGCTACACCTTC. Its translation is CASSPSLYGYTF. V and J are TRBV6-2 or TRBV6-3 and TRBJ1-2, with D unresolved. CDR1 MNHEY and CDR2 SVGEGT come from the germline V gene. This CDR3 is built from 12 residues. V was trimmed by 5 bases and J by 4 bases, leaving 8 bases between them.